This passage covers 16 T cell receptor beta chains from one sample sequenced in a study of metastatic and nonmetastatic thyroid tumors. TCRdb called clones again from the PCR reads with MiXCR. The table shows some 15,000 clones, with about 20% occurring only once. No treatment of any kind had been given to any patient before thyroid surgery. The sample taken for sequencing was adjacent normal tissue. The receptors here all came from a female donor with papillary thyroid cancer or a benign thyroid nodule (not recorded which). Some clones in this sample may be carry-over from other donors' samples.

This clone was counted a few times. V usage is TRBV6-5 and J usage is TRBJ2-3; D is ambiguous. Germline V gene sequence: CDR1 MNHEY, CDR2 SVGAGI. Trimming pared 2 bases from V and 1 base from J, leaving 13 bases between. This CDR3 region has 16 residues. DNA for the CDR3: TGTGCCAGCAGTTACCCCCCTAGTCGGGGCACAGATACGCAGTATTTT. This translates into CASSYPPSRGTDTQYF.

This clone was seen only once. The rearrangement uses TRBV20-1 and TRBJ2-2; TRBD2 agrees at 8 bases. Unmatched junction bases numbered 15, after V lost 3 bases and J lost 6 bases. Germline V gene data show CDR1 as DFQATT and CDR2 as SNEGSKA (reference sequence). This CDR3 comprises 17 residues. CDR3 residues: CSAREPGGAANAGELFF. DNA for the CDR3: TGCAGTGCTAGGGAGCCCGGGGGGGCCGCTAACGCCGGGGAGCTGTTTTTT.

The V and J genes are TRBV11-1 and TRBJ2-2; TRBD2 matches 7 bases. The J segment lost 5 bases and the V segment lost 1 base, leaving 4 bases of the junction unmatched. Per the germline V gene, CDR1 is SGHAT and CDR2 is FQDESV (reference sequence). The CDR3 loop spans 15 amino acids. CDR3 sequence: CASSLEGRVTGELFF. In DNA, the CDR3 is TGTGCCAGCAGCTTAGAAGGGAGGGTTACCGGGGAGCTGTTTTTT.

This chain joins TRBV12-3 or TRBV12-4 and TRBJ2-1; D is uncertain. V lost 3 bases to trimming and J lost 8 bases, with 5 bases between them. The CDR3 sequence is 11 residues long. The CDR3 DNA reads TGTGCCAGCAGTTTTTTCGATGAGCAGTTCTTC. Encoded protein: CASSFFDEQFF.

Worth noting for this clone: The junction does not match germline at one end; this may be a read error. The chain links TRBV7-2 to TRBJ2-7; a weak D match, TRBD2 (6 bases). This CDR3 has 15 amino acids. Looked up from germline, CDR1 is SGHTA and CDR2 is FQGNSA. The CDR3 sequence: CASSLRSGSLYERYF. CDR3 nucleotides: TGTGCTAGCAGCTTGCGTAGCGGATCCCTTTACGAGCGGTACTTC.

The V gene is TRBV6-1, the J gene TRBJ2-6; D not certain. This CDR3 comprises 17 residues. From germline, CDR1 is MNHNS and CDR2 SASEGT. Trimming stripped 8 bases from V and 0 bases from J, with 17 bases between. CDR3 region: CASGSLQGNSGANVLTF. In DNA, the CDR3 is TGTGCCAGCGGGTCCCTACAAGGAAACTCTGGGGCCAACGTCCTGACTTTC.

The CDR3 bases are TGTGCCAGCAGCCCGACAGGGTTGAATGAGCAGTTCTTC. Residues: CASSPTGLNEQFF. The genes are TRBV28 and TRBJ2-1, with TRBD1 identical over 7 bases. Trimming took 6 bases from V and 7 from J; bases not matched to a gene: 6. CDR1 is MDHEN and CDR2 is SYDVKM in the germline V gene. The CDR3 consists of 13 residues.

The gene calls are TRBV10-3 and TRBJ2-7, with TRBD1 identical over 10 bases. CDR1 is ENHRY, CDR2 SYGVKD, per germline. This CDR3 has 14 residues. V dropped 4 bases and J dropped 6; count of bases not matched to a gene: 6. This chain's CDR3 is CAISARDRGCEQYF. The CDR3 coding sequence is TGTGCCATCAGTGCCCGGGACAGGGGCTGCGAGCAGTACTTC.

Remarks on this clone: A single base separates this from a much larger clone, so it may be a read error. CDR3 region: CASSLGWTSTYERYF. Written as DNA, the CDR3 is TGTGCCAGCAGCTTGGGTTGGACGTCGACCTACGAGCGGTACTTC. The chain recombines TRBV5-6 with TRBJ2-7; D unresolved. From germline, CDR1 is SGHDT and CDR2 YYEEEE. The CDR3 loop spans 15 amino acids.

This clone came up a few times. The chain uses TRBV27 and TRBJ1-2, with a tentative D call TRBD1 (5 bases). Between the trimmed V and J ends, which lost 8 bases and 7 bases, there was a span of 11 bases. Germline V gene sequence: CDR1 MNHEY, CDR2 SMNVEV (reference sequence). This CDR3 has 11 amino acids. CDR3 sequence reads: CASWGGGGYTF. The CDR3 bases are TGTGCCAGCTGGGGGGGAGGTGGCTACACCTTC.

This clone showed up just a few times. The V gene is TRBV28, the J gene TRBJ1-2, with D tentatively TRBD1 (5 bases). Germline V CDR1 and CDR2: MDHEN, SYDVKM. This CDR3 spans 12 amino acids. Trimming cost V 6 bases and J 7 bases, with 12 bases left between them. The CDR3 sequence: CASSGGLIGYTF. CDR3 nucleotide sequence: TGTGCCAGCAGCGGGGGTTTAATTGGCTACACCTTC.

The V and J genes are TRBV30 and TRBJ1-2; the D is unclear. The V gene's germline CDR1 is GTSNPN and CDR2 SVGIG (reference sequence). The CDR3 is made up of 12 amino acids. Trimming removed 4 bases at V and 7 bases at J, with 13 bases between. CDR3: CAWIGQASGYTF. The DNA for the CDR3 is TGTGCCTGGATCGGGCAGGCGAGTGGCTACACCTTC. Complete variable domain (other parts from reference TRBV30 and TRBJ1-2): SQTIHQWPATLVQPVGSPLSLECTVEGTSNPNLYWYRQAAGRGLQLLFYSVGIGQISSEVPQNLSASRPQDRQFILSSKKLLLSDSGFYLCAWIGQASGYTFGSGTRLTVV.

V gene TRBV4-2 combines with J gene TRBJ1-5; D may be TRBD1 (5 bases). Germline CDR1 is LGHNA and CDR2 is YNFKEQ. Trimming left V 7 bases short and J 6 bases short, with 22 bases between. The CDR3 runs 16 residues. This CDR3 is CASIPQWTGPSQPQHF. CDR3 DNA: TGTGCCAGCATCCCGCAGTGGACGGGGCCGAGTCAGCCCCAGCATTTT.

This clone has a handful of counts. This chain links TRBV13 with TRBJ2-1; perhaps TRBD1 as D (6 bases). The CDR3 contains 15 residues. Germline-derived CDR1 and CDR2 are PRHDT and FYEKMQ (reference sequence). Deletions cut 5 bases from V and 1 base from J, with 12 bases between. The CDR3 is CASSLRGVSYNEQFF. CDR3 nucleotides: TGTGCCAGCAGCCTCAGGGGTGTTTCCTACAATGAGCAGTTCTTC.

The chain couples TRBV19 to TRBJ1-1; D possibly corresponds to TRBD1 (5 bases). Germline V gene lookup returns CDR1 LNHDA and CDR2 SQIVND (reference sequence). Trimming cost V 8 bases and J 0 bases, with 13 bases left between them. The CDR3 covers 14 residues. The CDR3 protein is CASSPAGVNTEAFF. In DNA form, the CDR3 reads TGTGCCAGTTCCCCCGCGGGGGTGAACACTGAAGCTTTCTTT.

In this sample, this clone turned up a few times. The chain is built from TRBV6-1 and TRBJ1-1, with a weak D call TRBD1 (6 bases). The V end lost 6 bases, the J end lost 1 base, and 12 bases lay between the germline ends. The CDR3 covers 14 residues. Germline assignment: CDR1 MNHNS and CDR2 SASEGT. The CDR3 DNA reads TGTGCCAGCAGAAACAGGGAGGAGAACACTGAAGCTTTCTTT. Translation: CASRNREENTEAFF.